The 3 T cell receptor beta chains below all came from one sample that was sequenced in a study of blood T cells in healthy people across ages. For the second PCR, which ran for roughly 6 to 12 cycles, a sample-barcoded 5' primer and a J-beta primer mix were used. TCRdb passed the 5' RACE reads through MiXCR, listing each CDR3 protein once. Altogether about 1.1 million distinct CDR3 sequences are present, about two fifths being singletons, with the ten largest covering around 13%. Sequenced input: blood. These receptor sequences come from a man between 18 and 35 years old in good health.

This clonotype appeared a few times. The rearrangement uses TRBV6-1 and TRBJ2-2; D is undetermined. This CDR3 contains 14 residues. The V gene lost 10 bases and the J gene lost 2 bases, with 14 bases spanning the gap. The V gene's germline CDR1 is MNHNS and CDR2 SASEGT. CDR3 in amino acids: CATALTGNTGELFF. The CDR3 nucleotides are TGTGCCACCGCCCTAACCGGTAACACCGGGGAGCTGTTTTTT.

This clonotype came up a few times. This chain connects TRBV4-1 to TRBJ2-1, with a tentative D call TRBD2 (5 bases). Looked up from germline, CDR1 is MGHRA and CDR2 is YSYEKL. Trimming took 6 bases from V and 2 from J, leaving 14 bases between them. CDR3 length equals 15 residues. CDR3 nucleotides: TGCGCCAGCAGTCCAAACGGACTCCCCTACAATGAGCAGTTCTTC. Amino acids: CASSPNGLPYNEQFF.

CDR3 sequence reads: CAIKWATSGLSSYNEQFF. The CDR3 DNA reads TGTGCCATCAAATGGGCGACTAGCGGGTTAAGCTCCTACAATGAGCAGTTCTTC. The chain has TRBV10-3 and TRBJ2-1; 10 positions match TRBD2. CDR3 size: 18 residues. Trimming cost V 7 bases and J 0 bases; bases outside gene matches: 12. CDR1 is ENHRY, CDR2 SYGVKD, per germline.